There are many counts of the clone carrying this T cell receptor (beta chain). These data originate in a study of early T cells in non-severe SARS-CoV-2 infection. V gave up 5 bases and J gave up 0 bases, with 11 bases separating them. Germline CDR1 SGHAT, CDR2 FQNNGV. The CDR3 is 15 residues long. MiXCR, run by TCRdb on the 5' RACE reads, gives a single entry per CDR3 protein. The sample consists of about 71,000 distinct CDR3 sequences, roughly 13% of them appearing once. The sample consisted of whole blood. The source of this sequence is an adult who was a healthcare worker with PCR-confirmed SARS-CoV-2 infection or an uninfected control (not recorded which). V is TRBV11-2 and J is TRBJ1-3; D gene uncertain. CDR3 loop: CASSPGKLSGNTIYF. The CDR3 DNA sequence: TGTGCCAGCAGCCCCGGAAAACTCTCTGGAAACACCATATATTTT.